The text below deals with one TCR beta chain. This clone's antigen is unknown. No qualities accompany the bases; no much larger clone lies one base away. These data come from a study of T cells after somatic rescue of genetic block (TCRdb year 2020). In terms of the full investigation: What the study looked at was long-term robustness, specifically in a T-cell system that came about through somatic rescue of a genetic block in T-cell development.

Libraries were built with the immunoSEQ multiplex PCR assay. The table comes from immuneACCESS by way of TCRdb, which keeps in-frame sequences with V and J called. Part of the clones is missing from these tables; in studies checked, under half for an unresolved V gene and the rest for unknown reasons. Here the sample has 9,500 to 10,000 clones; just under 75% occur a single time. The top ten clonotypes cover under 25% of the sample. The V and J ends are trimmed by 4 bases and 0 bases, leaving 10 bases between them. Looking up the germline V gene yields CDR1 MGHRA and CDR2 YSYEKL. Reading from cysteine to phenylalanine, the CDR3 counts 16 amino acids. Just the 48-base CDR3 DNA is kept, in frame starting at base 1.

The rearrangement combines TRBV4-1 with TRBJ2-6; the best D guess is TRBD2, with 6 bases matching. Sequenced sample: peripheral blood mononuclear cells (PBMCs). This receptor was identified in a boy younger than 18. CDR3 protein: CASSREVASGANVLTF. Here is the DNA: TGCGCCAGCAGCCGGGAGGTAGCCTCTGGGGCCAACGTCCTGACTTTC.